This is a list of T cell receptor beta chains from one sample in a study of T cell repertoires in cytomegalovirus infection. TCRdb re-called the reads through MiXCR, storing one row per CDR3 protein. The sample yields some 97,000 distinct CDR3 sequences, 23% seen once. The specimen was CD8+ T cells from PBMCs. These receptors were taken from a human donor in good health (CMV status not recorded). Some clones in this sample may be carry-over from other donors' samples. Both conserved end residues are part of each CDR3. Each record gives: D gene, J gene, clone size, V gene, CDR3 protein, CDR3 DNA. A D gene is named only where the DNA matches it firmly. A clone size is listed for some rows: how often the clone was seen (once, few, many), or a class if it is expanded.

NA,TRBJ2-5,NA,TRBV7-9,CASRFLEQETQYF,TGTGCCAGCAGATTTCTCGAACAAGAGACCCAGTACTTC
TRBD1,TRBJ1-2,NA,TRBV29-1,CSTPDRGSYGYTF,TGCAGCACTCCTGACAGGGGGTCCTATGGCTACACCTTC
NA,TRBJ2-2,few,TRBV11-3,CASSFGDAAGELFF,TGTGCCAGCAGCTTTGGGGACGCCGCCGGGGAGCTGTTTTTT
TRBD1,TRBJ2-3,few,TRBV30,CAWTRQGARTDTQYF,TGTGCCTGGACCCGACAGGGAGCCCGCACAGATACGCAGTATTTT
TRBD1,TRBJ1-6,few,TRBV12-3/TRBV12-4,CASSLGTGVLSYNSPLHF,TGTGCCAGCAGTTTAGGGACAGGGGTCCTCTCCTATAATTCACCCCTCCACTTT
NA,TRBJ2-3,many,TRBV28,CASSTTGPGAIGTDTQYF,TGTGCCAGCAGTACAACGGGTCCAGGGGCCATCGGGACAGATACGCAGTATTTT
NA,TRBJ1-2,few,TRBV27,CASSSTRNYGYTF,TGTGCCAGCAGTTCCACCCGAAACTATGGCTACACCTTC
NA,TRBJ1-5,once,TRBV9,CASSATINQPQHF,TGTGCCAGCAGCGCAACAATAAATCAGCCCCAGCATTTT
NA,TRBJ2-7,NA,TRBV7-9,CASSPRTEVYEQYF,TGTGCCAGCAGCCCCCGGACAGAAGTCTACGAGCAGTACTTC
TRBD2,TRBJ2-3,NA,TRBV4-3,CASSQGGGLRDTQYF,TGCGCCAGCAGCCAAGGGGGGGGACTTAGGGATACGCAGTATTTT
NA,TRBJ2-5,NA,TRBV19,CASSIVPGAETQYF,TGTGCCAGTAGTATAGTCCCGGGGGCAGAGACCCAGTACTTC
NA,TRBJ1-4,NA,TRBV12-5,CASGLDGLRAVTNEKLFF,TGTGCTAGTGGTTTGGACGGACTCCGGGCGGTTACTAATGAAAAACTGTTTTTT